This T cell receptor (beta chain) was recorded in a study of OX40 agonist ivuxolimab in advanced cancers. Study in general: Patients enrolled in dose escalation were diagnosed with hepatocellular carcinoma, melanoma, renal cell or head and neck cancer.

Clones were read by immunoSEQ multiplex PCR, and TCRdb kept only the in-frame ones, dropping some. The profile covers over 35,000 clones, with about four fifths appearing a single time and roughly 24% taken by the ten largest. As for this clone: Antigen: not known.

Looked up from germline, CDR1 is SNHLY and CDR2 is FYNNEI. Trimming shortened V by 0 bases and J by 7 bases, and 25 bases separated the two germline ends. The CDR3 has 19 amino acids. Study findings and constraints: Partial responders dosed at 0.1-3.0 mg/kg displayed clonal expansion ranking among the lowest.

The gene calls are TRBV2 and TRBJ2-1, with D hard to call. This clonotype was obtained from an adult with an advanced solid tumor such as melanoma, head and neck, liver or kidney cancer. The sample in question was CD4+ or CD8+ T cells sorted from blood, obtained in a trial of the OX40 agonist ivuxolimab. CDR3 amino acids: CASSEALGPRSGFGNEQFF. CDR3 DNA sequence: TGTGCCAGCAGTGAAGCGCTGGGCCCCCGGAGTGGGTTTGGGAATGAGCAGTTCTTC.